These T cell receptor beta chains were read from a single sample in a study of cytomegalovirus exposure and HLA in healthy donors. TCRdb's copy holds only in-frame clones and misses some; the assay was immunoSEQ multiplex PCR. The data contain some 120,000 clones, about 80% of them singletons. Sequencing was done on a sample of PBMCs. Every receptor here comes from a man aged 25 to 40 in good health and CMV-seronegative. Each CDR3 is given with its conserved first and last residue. Each record gives: clone size, V gene, J gene, D gene, CDR3 protein, CDR3 DNA. The D gene is left open where the match is weak. The size of a clone is reported for some rows only, either as once, few or many, or as a class for expanded clones.

NA	TRBV29-1	TRBJ1-2	NA	CSVGQGNFGTF	NA
NA	TRBV4-1	TRBJ2-1	TRBD2	CASSLPGLAGEVSYNEQFF	TGCGCCAGCAGCCTTCCGGGACTAGCGGGAGAGGTCTCCTACAATGAGCAGTTCTTC
NA	TRBV30	TRBJ2-7	NA	CAWSVSSVYEQYF	TGTGCCTGGAGTGTCTCCAGCGTCTACGAGCAGTACTTC
NA	TRBV5-1	TRBJ2-5	TRBD2	CASRPGGLDDRRHF	TGCGCCAGCAGGCCGGGGGGGCTCGACGATCGGCGGCACTTC
few	TRBV11-2	TRBJ1-3	NA	CASSLDTRGPGNTIYF	TGTGCCAGCAGCTTAGATACGCGGGGGCCTGGAAACACCATATATTTT
NA	TRBV5-6	TRBJ2-7	TRBD1	CASSWGQGRSYEQYF	TGTGCCAGCAGCTGGGGACAGGGGCGATCATACGAGCAGTACTTC
NA	TRBV2	TRBJ1-6	TRBD1	CASSERRDRASPLHF	TGTGCCAGCAGTGAGAGAAGGGACAGGGCTTCACCCCTCCACTTT
NA	TRBV7-9	TRBJ2-5	NA	CASSGSRSGLQETQYF	TGTGCCAGCAGCGGAAGCCGGAGCGGGCTCCAAGAGACCCAGTACTTC
NA	TRBV20-1	TRBJ1-2	NA	CSAPNSYGYPF	TGCAGTGCCCCAAACAGCTATGGCTACCCCTTC
NA	TRBV5-1	TRBJ2-5	TRBD2	CASRSERELRETQYF	TGCGCCAGCAGAAGCGAGCGGGAGCTTAGAGAGACCCAGTACTTC
NA	TRBV27	TRBJ1-5	NA	CASSLQGTSNQPQHF	TGTGCCAGCAGTTTACAGGGGACTAGCAATCAGCCCCAGCATTTT
NA	TRBV5-1	TRBJ1-1	NA	CASTTPGNTEAFF	TGCGCCAGCACCACGCCAGGGAACACTGAAGCTTTCTTT
NA	TRBV6-5	TRBJ1-3	NA	CASSWGGGESGNTIYF	TGTGCCAGCAGTTGGGGAGGGGGAGAGTCTGGAAACACCATATATTTT
NA	TRBV6-1	TRBJ2-2	TRBD1	CASSEAPLFPGGSGELFF	TGTGCCAGCAGTGAAGCCCCTCTCTTTCCAGGGGGAAGCGGGGAGCTGTTTTTT
few	TRBV29-1	TRBJ1-1	TRBD1	CSVGITGEKAFF	TGCAGCGTTGGAATTACAGGGGAGAAAGCTTTCTTT
NA	TRBV6-5	TRBJ1-1	NA	CASSYVERGTEAFF	TGTGCCAGCAGTTACGTCGAGAGGGGGACTGAAGCTTTCTTT
NA	TRBV6-5	TRBJ1-1	TRBD1	CASSRTGYTEAFF	TGTGCCAGCAGTAGGACAGGCTACACTGAAGCTTTCTTT
NA	TRBV4-1	TRBJ1-3	NA	CASSQDQFSGNTIYF	TGCGCCAGCAGCCAAGATCAGTTCTCTGGAAACACCATATATTTT
NA	TRBV30	TRBJ2-7	NA	CAWSSAGYHEQYF	TGTGCCTGGAGTTCAGCAGGGTACCACGAGCAGTACTTC
once	TRBV7-9	TRBJ1-4	NA	CSSSLTGEKLFF	TGTTCCAGCAGTTTGACAGGTGAAAAACTGTTTTTT
NA	TRBV9	TRBJ2-1	TRBD1	CASNRGTEGNEQFF	TGTGCCAGCAACCGAGGGACAGAAGGGAATGAGCAGTTCTTC
NA	TRBV9	TRBJ1-3	NA	CASSVSPNPGSSGNTIYF	TGTGCCAGCAGCGTATCCCCGAATCCGGGGAGCTCTGGAAACACCATATATTTT
NA	TRBV7-9	TRBJ2-5	NA	CASSFGEVPRGLETQYF	TGTGCCAGCAGCTTTGGGGAGGTACCGAGGGGGCTGGAGACCCAGTACTTC
NA	TRBV7-6	TRBJ2-1	NA	CASSLDGSLYNEQFF	TGTGCCAGCAGCTTAGACGGGAGCTTGTACAATGAGCAGTTCTTC
NA	TRBV9	TRBJ2-2	TRBD1	CASSARTGAGELFF	TGTGCCAGCAGCGCACGGACAGGGGCCGGGGAGCTGTTTTTT
NA	TRBV6-6	TRBJ2-3	NA	CASSWGHSDTQYF	TGTGCCAGCAGTTGGGGACATTCAGATACGCAGTATTTT
few	TRBV5-8	TRBJ2-1	NA	CASPVLYNEQFF	TGTGCCAGCCCAGTCCTCTACAATGAGCAGTTCTTC
NA	TRBV18	TRBJ2-5	NA	CASSPYYQGIQETQYF	TGTGCCAGCTCACCCTATTACCAGGGGATCCAAGAGACCCAGTACTTC
NA	TRBV7-9	TRBJ2-1	TRBD2	CASRSSGTILSYNEQFF	TGTGCCAGCAGGTCCTCCGGGACTATCCTCTCCTACAATGAGCAGTTCTTC
NA	TRBV10-3	TRBJ1-1	NA	CAISGSSLQGWTEAFF	TGTGCCATCAGTGGCTCTTCACTTCAGGGGTGGACTGAAGCTTTCTTT
NA	TRBV6-6	TRBJ1-1	TRBD1	CASSSQGVNTEAFF	TGTGCCAGCAGCAGCCAGGGGGTGAACACTGAAGCTTTCTTT
NA	TRBV6-1	TRBJ2-1	TRBD2	CASPQEREGEGEQFF	TGTGCCAGCCCGCAGGAGCGGGAGGGTGAAGGTGAGCAGTTCTTC
NA	TRBV6-5	TRBJ2-1	NA	CASSYSGRGSYEQFF	TGTGCCAGCAGTTACTCTGGTCGGGGTAGCTATGAGCAGTTCTTC
NA	TRBV27	TRBJ2-3	NA	CASSWRGTDTQYF	TGTGCCAGCAGTTGGAGGGGTACAGATACGCAGTATTTT
NA	TRBV19	TRBJ1-5	TRBD1	CASSTPHRQGSQPQHF	TGTGCCAGTAGTACCCCCCATCGACAGGGGAGTCAGCCCCAGCATTTT
NA	TRBV5-4	TRBJ2-4	NA	CASSQQGAKNIQYF	TGTGCCAGCAGCCAACAGGGTGCCAAAAACATTCAGTACTTC
NA	TRBV5-1	TRBJ1-2	TRBD1	CASSRDSTDGYTF	TGCGCCAGCAGCCGGGACAGTACGGATGGCTACACCTTC
NA	TRBV27	TRBJ2-5	NA	CATTTGETQYF	TGTGCCACCACGACGGGAGAGACCCAGTACTTC
NA	TRBV7-8	TRBJ1-1	TRBD1	CASSSRTGTYTEAFF	TGTGCCAGCAGCTCCAGGACAGGGACCTACACTGAAGCTTTCTTT
NA	TRBV9	TRBJ2-3	TRBD2	CASSDGGRVADTQYF	TGTGCCAGCAGCGACGGCGGGAGGGTCGCAGATACGCAGTATTTT
NA	TRBV4-2	TRBJ1-1	NA	CASSQTGFLTEAFF	TGTGCCAGCAGCCAAACAGGGTTTCTCACTGAAGCTTTCTTT
once	TRBV6-6	TRBJ2-5	TRBD1	CASSSGQGWEQYF	TGTGCCAGCAGTTCCGGACAGGGTTGGGAGCAGTACTTC
NA	TRBV7-2	TRBJ2-5	NA	CASSLTGGETQYF	TGTGCCAGCAGCTTAACGGGTGGGGAGACCCAGTACTTC
NA	TRBV29-1	TRBJ2-1	TRBD2	CSVRTSGRWHEQFF	TGCAGCGTCAGGACTAGCGGGAGGTGGCATGAGCAGTTCTTC